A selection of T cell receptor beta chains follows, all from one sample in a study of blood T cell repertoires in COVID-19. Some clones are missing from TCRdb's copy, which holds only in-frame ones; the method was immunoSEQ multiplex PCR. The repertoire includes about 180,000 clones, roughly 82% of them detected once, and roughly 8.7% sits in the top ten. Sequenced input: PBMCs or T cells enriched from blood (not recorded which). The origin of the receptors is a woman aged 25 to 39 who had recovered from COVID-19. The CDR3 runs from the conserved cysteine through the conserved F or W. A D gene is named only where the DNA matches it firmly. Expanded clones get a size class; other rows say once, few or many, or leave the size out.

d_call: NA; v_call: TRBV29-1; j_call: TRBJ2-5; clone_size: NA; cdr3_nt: TGCAGCGTTGACAGCGGACCAGAGACCCAGTACTTC; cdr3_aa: CSVDSGPETQYF
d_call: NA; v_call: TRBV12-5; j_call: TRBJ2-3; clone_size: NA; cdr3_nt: TGTGCTAGTGGTTTGGACATCGATACGCAGTATTTT; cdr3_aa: CASGLDIDTQYF
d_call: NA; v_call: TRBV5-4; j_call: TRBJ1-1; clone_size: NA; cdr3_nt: TGTGCCAGCAGCCAAAGGACAGAGTTGGCTATGAACACTGAAGCTTTCTTT; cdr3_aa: CASSQRTELAMNTEAFF
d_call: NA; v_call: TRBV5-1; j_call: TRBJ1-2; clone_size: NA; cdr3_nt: TGCGCCAGCACTATCGGGTATGGCTACACCTTC; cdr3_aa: CASTIGYGYTF
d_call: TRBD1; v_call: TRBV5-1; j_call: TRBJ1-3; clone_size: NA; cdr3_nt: TGCGCCAGCAGCTTGGAACAGGGGCCTGGAAACACCATATATTTT; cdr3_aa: CASSLEQGPGNTIYF
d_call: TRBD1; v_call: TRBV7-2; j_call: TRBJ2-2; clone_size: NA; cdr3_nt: TGTGCCAGCAGCTTAGACCCGAGGACAGGTCAGGGCACCGGGGAGCTGTTTTTT; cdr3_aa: CASSLDPRTGQGTGELFF
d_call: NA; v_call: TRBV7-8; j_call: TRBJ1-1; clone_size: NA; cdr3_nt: TGTGCCAGCAGCTTAGGCAGAAACACTGAAGCTTTCTTT; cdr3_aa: CASSLGRNTEAFF
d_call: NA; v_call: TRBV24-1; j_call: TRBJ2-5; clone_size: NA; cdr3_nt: TGTGCCACCAGTGACCAAAGGGGATTACAAGAGACCCAGTACTTC; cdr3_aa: CATSDQRGLQETQYF
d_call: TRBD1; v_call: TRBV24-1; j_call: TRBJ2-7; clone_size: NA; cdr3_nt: TGTGCCACCAGTGATCTTGACAGGGGAATCAACGAGCAGTACTTC; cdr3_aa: CATSDLDRGINEQYF
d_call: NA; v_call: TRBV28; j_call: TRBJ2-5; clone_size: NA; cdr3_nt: TGTGCCAGCAGTGCAGTCGGACTTCACCAAGAGACCCAGTACTTC; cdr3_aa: CASSAVGLHQETQYF
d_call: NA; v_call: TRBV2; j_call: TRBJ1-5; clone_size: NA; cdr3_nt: TGTGCCAGCAGGGGCTATAGCAATCAGCCCCAGCATTTT; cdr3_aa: CASRGYSNQPQHF
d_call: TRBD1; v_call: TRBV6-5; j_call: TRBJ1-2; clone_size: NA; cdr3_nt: TGTGCCAGTTACGGGACAGGGGAGGCCTATGGCTACACCTTC; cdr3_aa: CASYGTGEAYGYTF
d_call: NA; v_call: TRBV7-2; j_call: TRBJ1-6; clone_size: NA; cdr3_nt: TGTGCCAGCAGCTTACAGGGCTCAACAAATTCACCCCTCCACTTT; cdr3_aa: CASSLQGSTNSPLHF
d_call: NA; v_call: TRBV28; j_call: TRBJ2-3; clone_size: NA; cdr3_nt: TGTGCCAGCAGTTTACTAGGCGAGGGCCTTGCAACAGATACGCAGTATTTT; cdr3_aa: CASSLLGEGLATDTQYF
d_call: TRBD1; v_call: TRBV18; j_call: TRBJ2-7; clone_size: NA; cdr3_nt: TGTGCCAGCTCACCCCCTGACAGGGGCCTAACCTACGAGCAGTACTTC; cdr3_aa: CASSPPDRGLTYEQYF
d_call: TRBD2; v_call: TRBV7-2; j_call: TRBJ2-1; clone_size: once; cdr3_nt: TGTGCCAGCAGCTTAGGACTAGCTAATGAGCAGTTCTTC; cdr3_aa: CASSLGLANEQFF
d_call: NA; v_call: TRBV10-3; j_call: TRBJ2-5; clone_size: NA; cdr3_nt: TGTGCCATCAGTGAGTCGGAAGCGGAAGAGACCCAGTACTTC; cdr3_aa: CAISESEAEETQYF
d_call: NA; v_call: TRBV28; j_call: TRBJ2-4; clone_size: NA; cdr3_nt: TGTGCCAGCAGTTGGGCGGGTCAAGCCAAAAACATTCAGTACTTC; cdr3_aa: CASSWAGQAKNIQYF
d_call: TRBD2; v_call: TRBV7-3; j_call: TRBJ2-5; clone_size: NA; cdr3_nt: TGTGCCAGCAGCTCAGGACTAGCGGGAGATGGAGAGACCCAGTACTTC; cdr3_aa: CASSSGLAGDGETQYF
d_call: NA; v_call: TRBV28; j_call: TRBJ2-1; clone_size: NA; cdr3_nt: TGTGCCAGCAGTCCCGGGTTTGGTAATGAGCAGTTCTTC; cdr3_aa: CASSPGFGNEQFF
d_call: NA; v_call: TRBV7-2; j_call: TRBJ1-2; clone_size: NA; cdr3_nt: TGTGCCAGCAGCTTAGCGGGGCGGCATGGCTACACCTTC; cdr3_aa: CASSLAGRHGYTF
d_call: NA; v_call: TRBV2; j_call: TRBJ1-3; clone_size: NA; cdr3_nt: TGTGCCAGCAGGACAGGATCGTCAATGGGTGGAAACACCATATATTTT; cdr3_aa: CASRTGSSMGGNTIYF
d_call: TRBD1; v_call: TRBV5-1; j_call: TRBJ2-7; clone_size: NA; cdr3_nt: TGCGCCAGCAGCTCTACAGGGGATGACAACGAGCAGTACTTC; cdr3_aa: CASSSTGDDNEQYF
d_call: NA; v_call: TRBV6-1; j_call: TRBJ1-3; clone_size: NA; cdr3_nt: TGTGCCAGCAGTGAAGCGGACGGAGGTGGAAACACCATATATTTT; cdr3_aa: CASSEADGGGNTIYF
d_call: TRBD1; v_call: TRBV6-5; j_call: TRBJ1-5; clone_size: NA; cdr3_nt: TGTGCCAGCAGGGACCAGGGGGCGAGCAATCAGCCCCAGCATTTT; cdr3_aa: CASRDQGASNQPQHF
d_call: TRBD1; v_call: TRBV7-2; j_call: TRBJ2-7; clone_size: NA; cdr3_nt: TGTGCCAGCAGCTTTGGCGGGACAGGGGTCTACGAGCAGTACTTC; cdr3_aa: CASSFGGTGVYEQYF
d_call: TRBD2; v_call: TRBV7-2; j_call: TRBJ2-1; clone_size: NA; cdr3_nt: TGTGCCAGCAGCTTATTGAAGCGGGAGACGAATGAGCAGTTCTTC; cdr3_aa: CASSLLKRETNEQFF
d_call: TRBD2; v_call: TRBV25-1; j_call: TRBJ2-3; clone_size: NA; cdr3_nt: TGTGCCAGCAGTGTGGGGGACACTAGCGGGAAGGCTACGCAGTATTTT; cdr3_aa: CASSVGDTSGKATQYF
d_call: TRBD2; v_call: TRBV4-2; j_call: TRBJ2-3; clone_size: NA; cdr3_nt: TGTGCCAGCAGCCAAGGGTCTAGCGGGAATCTCCGTGGAGATACGCAGTATTTT; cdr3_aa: CASSQGSSGNLRGDTQYF
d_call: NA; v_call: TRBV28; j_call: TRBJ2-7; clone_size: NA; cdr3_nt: TGTGCCAGCATTGAAAGGGGACAACCCTACGAGCAGTACTTC; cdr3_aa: CASIERGQPYEQYF
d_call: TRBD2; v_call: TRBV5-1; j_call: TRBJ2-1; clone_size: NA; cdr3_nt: TGCGCCAGCAGCCCTCGACTAGCGGGAGGGTACAATGAGCAGTTCTTC; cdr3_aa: CASSPRLAGGYNEQFF
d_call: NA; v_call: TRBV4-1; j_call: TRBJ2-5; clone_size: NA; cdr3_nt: TGCGCCAGCAGCCAAGAACTGGGAGAGCAAGAGACCCAGTACTTC; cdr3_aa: CASSQELGEQETQYF
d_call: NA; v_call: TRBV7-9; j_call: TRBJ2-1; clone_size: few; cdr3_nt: TGTGCCAGCAGCTTAGCGGAGGGAAGCTCCTACAATGAGCAGTTCTTC; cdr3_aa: CASSLAEGSSYNEQFF
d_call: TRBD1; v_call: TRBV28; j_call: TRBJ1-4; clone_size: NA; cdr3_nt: TGTGCCAGCATTACCCCCGGGACAGGGCGTGAAAAACTGTTTTTT; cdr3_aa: CASITPGTGREKLFF
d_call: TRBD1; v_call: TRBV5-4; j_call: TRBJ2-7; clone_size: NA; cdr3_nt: TGTGCCAGCAGCTTCGGACAGGGACAATACGAGCAGTACTTC; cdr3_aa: CASSFGQGQYEQYF
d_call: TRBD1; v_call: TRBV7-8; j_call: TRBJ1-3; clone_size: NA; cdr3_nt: TGTGCCAGCAGCCCGAAGGGGACAGCACTTCTTTCTGGAAACACCATATATTTT; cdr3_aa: CASSPKGTALLSGNTIYF
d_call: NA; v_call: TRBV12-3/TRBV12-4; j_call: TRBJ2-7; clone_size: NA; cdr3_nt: TGTGCCAGCAGTTTTGGAAGCCTAGGCGAGCAGTACTTC; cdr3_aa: CASSFGSLGEQYF
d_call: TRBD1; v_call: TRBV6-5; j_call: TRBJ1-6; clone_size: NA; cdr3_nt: TGTGCCAGCAGTTCCGGGACAGGGGACTCACCCCTCCACTTT; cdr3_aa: CASSSGTGDSPLHF
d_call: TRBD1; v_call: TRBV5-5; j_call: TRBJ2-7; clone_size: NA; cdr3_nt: TGTGCCAGCAGGGGACAGGGGGCTTCTCGTGAGCAGTACTTC; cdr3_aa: CASRGQGASREQYF
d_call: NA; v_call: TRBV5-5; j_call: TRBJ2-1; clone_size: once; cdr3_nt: TGTGCCAGCAGCTACCAGGGCGGGGAGTCTAAGCAGTTCTTC; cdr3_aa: CASSYQGGESKQFF